This T cell receptor (beta chain) emerged from a study of Ad26.COV2.S vaccination and SARS-CoV-2 variants. Clones were read by immunoSEQ multiplex PCR, and TCRdb kept only the in-frame ones, dropping some. The data contain about 350,000 clones, 75% to 90% of them singletons. The treatment was: approximately 18 received Ad26.COV2.S at low or high dose, single or two shots; about five received placebo; per-sample allocation not given. At day 63 after the first vaccine or placebo injection, samples were drawn. On this clone itself: Its target is unknown.

This CDR3 has 11 amino acids. V was pared by 3 bases and J by 6 bases, with 3 bases between. Findings and limits, study-wide: Analyses of TCR breadth and depth may have underestimated total T cell responses.

The receptor's source is a person aged 18 to 65 who received the Ad26.COV2.S COVID-19 vaccine or a placebo. The chain has TRBV12-3 or TRBV12-4 and TRBJ2-1, with unresolved D. The sequencing used peripheral blood, collected in a trial of Ad26.COV2.S vaccine versus placebo. CDR3 amino acids: CASSFSNEQFF. The CDR3 coding sequence is TGTGCCAGCAGTTTTTCCAATGAGCAGTTCTTC.